The 6 T cell receptor beta chains given below trace back to one sample, sequenced in a study of T cells in Graves' hyperthyroidism and ophthalmopathy. It was RNA transcripts that yielded the amplified TCR beta CDR3 regions. During a first-round RT-PCR of the TCR CDR3, the HTBI primer set was used. TCRdb reprocessed the multiplex PCR reads via MiXCR and lists one record per CDR3 protein. This repertoire shows hundreds of thousands of distinct CDR3 sequences, roughly 24% found once; its top ten account for about 10%. Sequencing was carried out using blood. The source of these receptors is a woman in her twenties or thirties with Graves' ophthalmopathy.

This clonotype was found many times. J is TRBJ1-2 and V is TRBV6-8; D possibly corresponds to TRBD1 (5 bases). The CDR3 has 13 amino acids. V was trimmed by 7 bases and J by 2 bases, leaving 11 bases between them. CDR1 MNHGY and CDR2 SAAAGT come from the germline V gene. This CDR3 reads CASKDTPNYGYTF. The CDR3 nucleotides read TGTGCCAGCAAGGACACTCCGAACTATGGCTACACCTTC.

This clonotype was observed a handful of times. This CDR3 fails to terminate in the conserved phenylalanine or tryptophan, so it likely reflects a read error. The rearrangement links TRBV6-5 to TRBJ1-1; 8 bases align to TRBD1. The germline V gene has CDR1 MNHEY and CDR2 SVGAGI. CDR3 size: 14 residues. V trimming: 4 bases; J trimming: 7 bases; junction bases outside the gene matches: 8. The CDR3 protein is CASSSPGGANEAFS. In nucleotides, the CDR3 is TGTGCCAGCAGTTCCCCAGGGGGCGCCAATGAAGCTTTCTCT.

At least ten counts were recorded for this clonotype. The V call is TRBV18, the J call TRBJ2-7, with TRBD1 matching 9 bases. Germline V lookup: CDR1 KGHSH, CDR2 LQKENI. The CDR3 runs to 17 residues. V shed 6 bases, J shed 0 bases, and the junction held 12 bases outside the gene matches. CDR3 protein: CASSPKGTGMSSYEQYF. CDR3 nucleotide sequence: TGTGCCAGCTCTCCCAAGGGGACAGGGATGAGCTCCTACGAGCAGTACTTC.

This clonotype was seen repeatedly, ten times or more. The gene calls are TRBV18 and TRBJ2-5, with 8 bases identical to TRBD2. Germline CDR1 KGHSH, CDR2 LQKENI. The V gene end was trimmed by 4 bases and the J gene end by 2 bases; junction bases not matched to a gene: 3. The CDR3 runs 14 residues. The CDR3 sequence is CASSQTSAQETQYF. The CDR3 DNA sequence: TGTGCCAGCTCACAGACTAGCGCGCAAGAGACCCAGTACTTC.

Regarding this clonotype: Germline is not matched at one junction end, which may reflect a read error. In DNA form, the CDR3 reads TGCGCCAGCAGCTCGGGACTTATCTCTGGAAACACCATACATTTT. This sequence encodes CASSSGLISGNTIHF. The chain joins TRBV4-1 to TRBJ1-3, with D maybe TRBD1 (5 bases). The germline CDR1 and CDR2 sequences are MGHRA and YSYEKL. The CDR3 runs to 15 residues.

The J gene is TRBJ2-2, the V gene TRBV6-2 or TRBV6-3; TRBD2 matches 8 bases. The germline CDR1 and CDR2 sequences are MNHEY and SVGEGT. The V gene end was trimmed by 7 bases and the J gene end by 1 base; junction bases not matched to a gene: 14. This CDR3 has 18 residues. This CDR3 is CASTLLMGTSGNTGELFF. DNA for the CDR3: TGTGCCAGCACACTTCTAATGGGAACTAGCGGGAACACCGGGGAGCTGTTTTTT.